The 4 T cell receptor beta chains below come from one sample, sequenced in a study of identical twins. Via MiXCR, TCRdb re-called the 5' RACE reads, giving one row per CDR3 protein. Altogether under 350,000 distinct CDR3 sequences are present, 8.5% to 9.5% being singletons, with the ten largest covering under 7.5%. This sample was shared with a second study, whose subject was yellow fever vaccine responses in identical twins.

The material sequenced was CD8+ T cells sorted from blood. The receptors stem from a woman between 18 and 29 years old in good health.

This clonotype showed up many times. This chain joins TRBV28 and TRBJ2-7, with D perhaps being TRBD1 or TRBD2 (6 bases each). Looked up from germline, CDR1 is MDHEN and CDR2 is SYDVKM. This CDR3 comprises 15 residues. V dropped 1 base and J dropped 2 bases, with 12 bases sitting between them. CDR3 nucleotides: TGTGCCAGCAGTTTATTGTCGGGGGCTGCCTACGAGCAGTACTTC. This sequence encodes CASSLLSGAAYEQYF.

This clonotype was found a few times. V is TRBV12-5 and J is TRBJ2-5; the match to TRBD1 covers 7 bases. Germline CDR1 reads LGHNT; CDR2 reads FRNRAP. The ends lost 6 bases at V and 3 bases at J; junction bases unmatched: 4. This CDR3 comprises 13 residues. The CDR3, as DNA: TGTGCTAGTGGGGACGACAGGGAAGAGACCCAGTACTTC. Translating gives CASGDDREETQYF. Combining the CDR3 with reference TRBV12-5 and TRBJ2-5 gives the whole variable domain DARVTQTPRHKVTEMGQEVTMRCQPILGHNTVFWYRQTMMQGLELLAYFRNRAPLDDSGMPKDRFSAEMPDATLATLKIQPSEPRDSAVYFCASGDDREETQYFGPGTRLLVL.

This clonotype was found many times. The chain is built from TRBV20-1 and TRBJ2-7, with D perhaps matching TRBD2 (5 bases). Germline V lookup: CDR1 DFQATT, CDR2 SNEGSKA (reference sequence). This CDR3 region has 12 residues. V lost 5 bases to trimming and J lost 2 bases, with 10 bases between them. CDR3 region: CSAPGVAYEQYF. CDR3 bases: TGCAGTGCTCCCGGGGTAGCCTACGAGCAGTACTTC.

This clonotype was counted only a few times. The rearrangement links TRBV7-9 to TRBJ2-1; D is unclear. V was pared by 4 bases and J by 2 bases, with 15 bases between. Germline values: CDR1 SEHNR, CDR2 FQNEAQ (reference sequence). The CDR3 loop spans 16 amino acids. The CDR3 DNA reads TGTGCCAGCAGCTCGGCCCCAGCATACGCCTACAATGAGCAGTTCTTC. Translated: CASSSAPAYAYNEQFF. Full variable domain (remainder filled in from reference TRBV7-9 and TRBJ2-1): DTGVSQNPRHKITKRGQNVTFRCDPISEHNRLYWYRQTLGQGPEFLTYFQNEAQLEKSRLLSDRFSAERPKGSFSTLEIQRTEQGDSAMYLCASSSAPAYAYNEQFFGPGTRLTVL.